Sequencing of this T cell receptor (beta chain) was carried out in a study of T-cell memory formation after mild COVID-19. In the study overall: Largely, TCR clusters stayed within a single donor.

A note on this clonotype: Its antigen remains unknown.

TCRdb redid the calling of the 5' RACE reads with MiXCR, one entry per CDR3 protein. The data hold roughly 250,000 distinct CDR3 sequences, with around 17% observed a single time. The CDR3 contains 19 residues. The study, taken as a whole, reports: Clones that got smaller from day 15 to 85 had even CD4/CD8, while clones growing later tipped toward CD4+.

What was sequenced was PBMCs or a T cell subset sorted from them (not recorded which). This rearrangement joins TRBV21-1 to TRBJ1-5; no check of the table's D call, TRBD1, against the DNA was made. TRBV21-1 is reported as a pseudogene. The sequence came from a young man who had mild COVID-19 (a few samples of this study predate the infection). Cell type and time point are not known. Here the CDR3 DNA reads TGTGCCAGCAGCAAAAAAAACGGGGCCACAGGGGGCAGCAATCAGCCCCAGCATTTT. Translated: CASSKKNGATGGSNQPQHF.